This TCR beta chain was retrieved from a study of PD-L1 blockade in urothelial cancer (dated by TCRdb to the late 2010s). Background on the whole study: All patients started therapy around 2014 and received atezolizumab 1,200 mg intravenously every 3 weeks. About nine tenths of the roughly 29 patients were males with bladder-origin urothelial cancer, and about 60% of the roughly 29 reported a prior smoking history. Patients had an ECOG performance status of 0 or 1 and had received between 0 and 3 prior chemotherapy regimens. Blood samples were analyzed at two time points: 3 weeks after treatment start (second dose) and 6 weeks after treatment start. Blood samples gave a median of about 150,000 T cells and approximately 80,000 unique TCRs, with a median clonality of approximately 0.078. The study was an exploratory multi-omic analysis of somatic, immune and clinical correlates of response to PD-L1 blockade with atezolizumab in urothelial cancer. Pretreatment tumor samples, along with matched peripheral blood serially collected before and after atezolizumab treatment, were subjected to TCR sequencing. Durable clinical benefit was defined as progression-free survival longer than 6 months, and TCR features were also tested against progression-free and overall survival. Whole exome sequencing and RNA sequencing of pretreatment tumors were performed alongside TCR sequencing in the same patients. Durable clinical benefit was achieved by nine patients and was not achieved by 20 patients. Pretreatment blood TCR-seq was available for under 35 patients, at least one posttreatment blood collection was obtained for roughly 25 patients, and tumor TCR-seq was available for roughly 25 patients. The paper as a whole reports these results and caveats: A pretreatment peripheral blood TCR clonality below the median was linked to improved progression-free and overall survival. At 3 weeks after the start of treatment, tumor-associated TCR clones in peripheral blood had expanded more in patients with durable benefit (n of about 20, p = 0.022). Because of the small sample size (n ≈ 29) and the many exploratory analyses performed, the results are intended to be regarded as hypothesis-generating.

Synthetic TCR analog templates were spiked into each PCR so that absolute template abundance could be estimated from read counts. Using the immunoSEQ assay, TCRbeta CDR3 regions were amplified from genomic DNA with bias-controlled V and J gene primers. Sequencing of rearranged TCRbeta segments was performed at approximately 20X coverage. Per the authors' processing: Clustering was used to correct sequencing errors, and CDR3s were annotated against IMGT so that V, D and J genes could be assigned. Downstream analyses used only productive TCRbeta rearrangements, leaving out any out-of-frame or stop-codon sequences. Clonality was computed as one minus Shannon entropy normalized by the log of the number of unique productive sequences. Clones differing between time points or between blood and tumor were identified by Fisher's exact test with Benjamini-Hochberg correction at adjusted p below 0.01. TCRdb holds this immuneACCESS table with in-frame rearrangements only. Some clones are missing; in checked studies, unresolved V genes explain under half, and the rest has no known cause. For V, J and clone size, that table is used; D and trimming come from the DNA. Present in this sample are tens of thousands of clones, under 95% of which were seen just once. In total, the top ten clones hold 7.3% of the sample.

The CDR3 contains 17 residues, cysteine and phenylalanine counted. Here the CDR3 DNA is all that survives: 51 bases in frame from base 1. Trimming accounts for 1 base at V and 2 bases at J, while the number of junction bases matched to no gene is 5. CDR1 and CDR2 were assigned from the germline V gene as SGHVS and FQNEAQ. The time point label corresponds to: peripheral blood 6 weeks after treatment start. A total of some 30 patients with locally advanced or metastatic urothelial carcinoma, treated at Memorial Sloan Kettering on a trial protocol, made up the cohort. Peripheral blood mononuclear cells were collected from each patient pretreatment and during treatment, giving between 1 and 8 total time points per patient. The Qiagen DNeasy Blood extraction kit was used to purify genomic DNA from total PBMCs and tumor samples. PBMCs were collected pretreatment and during treatment, and were isolated and stored as previously described.

As for this clone: The specificity of this receptor is unknown. The record has no base qualities; no much larger clone is one base away.

The clonotype comes from an older man with urothelial cancer. The rearrangement joined TRBV7-8 to TRBJ2-6; 7 nucleotides in the junction match TRBD2. This sample comprised PBMCs, obtained around atezolizumab (anti-PD-L1) treatment. CDR3 sequence: CASSLGGGFPGANVLTF. The nucleotide sequence is TGTGCCAGCAGCTTAGGCGGGGGATTCCCTGGGGCCAACGTCCTGACTTTC.